The sequence of this T cell receptor beta chain was determined in a study of T cell responses to AZD1222 COVID-19 vaccine. General study findings and limits: Elevations in Spike-specific TCR breadth and depth followed administration of two AZD1222 doses. Baseline seropositivity occurred in only six AZD1222 recipients. Dominant at 160-218 and 743-854, vaccine-associated CD4 TCRs also spanned spike.

Looked up from germline, CDR1 is KGHSH and CDR2 is LQKENI. Germline trimming cut 1 base from V and 3 bases from J; bases unmatched to any gene: 3. The CDR3 sequence is 15 residues long. Measured with immunoSEQ multiplex PCR; TCRdb has only the in-frame clones, and not every one. The repertoire includes about 130,000 clones, over 90% of them detected once, and about 0.91% sits in the top ten. Turning to this clone: Its antigen is unknown.

V is TRBV18 and J is TRBJ2-3, with TRBD1 matching 8 bases. The sequence derives from an adult in good health. The source was peripheral blood, collected on day 0 of AZD1222 vaccination. CDR3 protein: CASSPLTGGTDTQYF. The CDR3, as DNA: TGTGCCAGCTCACCACTAACAGGGGGTACAGATACGCAGTATTTT.